This TCR beta chain derives from a study of blood T cell repertoires in COVID-19. Germline CDR1 reads SEHNR; CDR2 reads FQNEAQ (reference sequence). The J segment lost 4 bases and the V segment lost 7 bases, leaving 7 bases of the junction unmatched. CDR3 length: 14 amino acids. TCRdb's table, derived via immunoSEQ multiplex PCR, lists solely in-frame clones and lacks some. The table includes some 60,000 clones, around 80% detected once. The clonotype originates from a man in his fifties or sixties with acute or convalescent COVID-19. The specimen was peripheral blood. The chain employs TRBV7-9 and TRBJ1-3; 7 positions agree with TRBD1. CDR3 loop: CASTQDRAGNTIYF. In DNA, the CDR3 is TGTGCCAGCACCCAAGACAGGGCAGGAAACACCATATATTTT.